This TCR beta chain was identified during a study of T-cell reconstitution after alpha-beta-depleted transplantation in children. V lost 1 base and J lost 2, with 9 bases in between. The V gene's germline CDR1 is LNHNV and CDR2 YYDKDF (reference sequence). The CDR3 is 14 residues long. Study-wide results and caveats: Roughly two months post-transplant, alpha-beta T cells reportedly originated from several hundred graft clones that had expanded. Diversity and T-cell counts at one year after transplant derived mostly from new T cells.

This clonotype appeared a few times. Its antigen remains unidentified. Molecular barcoding with unique molecular identifiers was used for the TCRbeta library. MiXCR, applied by TCRdb to the PCR reads, yields one record per CDR3 protein. This table has hundreds of thousands of distinct CDR3 sequences, around 14% appearing once. Material: PBMCs, obtained before TCRalphabeta/CD19-depleted stem cell transplant. This chain joins TRBV15 and TRBJ2-7; D unresolved. The sequence derives from a girl aged 2 to 10 with congenital amegakaryocytic thrombocytopenia, due to receive a stem cell transplant. The CDR3 region has the DNA TGTGCCACCAGCAGAGGTTCCGCTCCCTACGAGCAGTACTTC. Its translation: CATSRGSAPYEQYF.